This T cell receptor (beta chain) was observed in a study of blood T cell repertoires in COVID-19. Study at large: The study drew acute and convalescent COVID-19 samples from the United States, Italy and Spain. Sources were T cells, B-cell-depleted T cells, or PBMCs; the material itself was cDNA or gDNA.

Original methodology: How many nucleated cells were present was estimated from reference gene primer amplification. TCRdb's table, derived via immunoSEQ multiplex PCR, lists solely in-frame clones and lacks some. V and J calls and clone size come straight from that table; D and trimming were deduced from the DNA. The repertoire holds 150,000 to 200,000 clones, with 80% to 90% as singletons. The germline V gene encodes CDR1 SNHLY and CDR2 FYNNEI. The trim removed 3 bases at V and 10 bases at J, leaving 8 bases unmatched. This CDR3 region has 13 residues. The receptor was isolated from a man aged 18 to 29 with active or convalescent COVID-19. Sequencing was performed on peripheral blood. The chain links TRBV2 to TRBJ1-1, with 7 bases aligning to TRBD1. The CDR3 nucleotides read TGTGCCAGCAGTGACACGAGACAGGGAGTAGCTTTCTTT. Encoded protein: CASSDTRQGVAFF.